This TCR beta chain was identified in a study of shared clonotypes between healthy human individuals. Study results and caveats: Sampling covered blood only; tissue repertoires likely differ.

The sequenced material, unsorted PBMC DNA, was run on ten immunoSEQ deep assay plates. TCRdb's copy holds only in-frame clones and misses some; the assay was immunoSEQ multiplex PCR. This sample carries 450,000 to 500,000 clones, more than 75% of them seen once, and the ten largest clones take about 12%. With respect to this clone: Its antigen is unidentified.

This TCR derives from a middle-aged woman in good health. Some clones in this sample may be carry-over from other donors' samples. Sequences were obtained from PBMCs.

The DNA for the CDR3 is TGTGCCAGTAGTCCCTGGACAGGGAACCTTGCAACTAATGAAAAACTGTTTTTT. Protein product: CASSPWTGNLATNEKLFF. This rearrangement joins TRBV19 to TRBJ1-4; TRBD1 agrees at 8 bases. The CDR3 is made up of 18 amino acids. Germline CDR1 reads LNHDA; CDR2 reads SQIVND (reference sequence). With V trimmed by 5 bases and J by 0 bases, 11 bases remained unmatched.